This TCR beta chain originates from a study of cytotoxic CD8 clonotypes in ibrutinib-treated CLL. Study-level information: Partial responses numbered approximately 24 and complete responses 2; after a median approximately 70 months, roughly 15 stayed remitted and approximately twelve progressed. There were, on average, roughly 260,000 productive templates and over 80,000 productive rearrangements per sample. Whole-study results and caveats: Public clonotypes, found uncommonly, either contracted or stayed stable on treatment.

Deletions cut 1 base from V and 3 bases from J, with 9 bases between. There are 14 residues in the CDR3. Germline CDR1 SGHTA, CDR2 FQGTGA. A note on this clone: Its antigen is still unknown.

Here immunoSEQ multiplex PCR was the method, and the copy in TCRdb shows in-frame clones only, minus some. Of some 130,000 clones listed, approximately 83% were seen once; the top ten hold under 2.5%. The clonotype was recovered from a human donor with chronic lymphocytic leukemia. The chain combines TRBV7-3 with TRBJ1-1; D is unclear. The specimen was PBMCs, collected after 24 months of ibrutinib treatment. CDR3 nucleotides: TGTGCCAGCAGCTTAAGGGCAGACTACACTGAAGCTTTCTTT. Amino acids: CASSLRADYTEAFF.